The rows below give T cell receptor beta chains drawn from one sample of a study of cytomegalovirus exposure and HLA in healthy donors. TCRdb keeps only in-frame clones here, not all; method: immunoSEQ multiplex PCR. Of roughly 160,000 clones in the sample, approximately 88% were seen once. Source material: PBMCs. The receptors originated from a boy aged 2 to 10 in good health and CMV-seronegative. The conserved cysteine and the conserved F or W are not part of the CDR3 here. Rows give clone size only sometimes, using once, few, many, or a class for an expanded clone.

j_call: TRBJ1-1; v_call: TRBV6-1; clone_size: few; cdr3_aa: ASSEQTGGGTEAF
j_call: TRBJ2-4; v_call: TRBV7-8; clone_size: .; cdr3_aa: ASSPRAGGPHAKNIQY
j_call: TRBJ2-3; v_call: TRBV18; clone_size: .; cdr3_aa: ASSPGLAEDTQY
j_call: TRBJ1-4; v_call: TRBV7-9; clone_size: few; cdr3_aa: ASSPDRGLEKLF
j_call: TRBJ1-2; v_call: TRBV28; clone_size: .; cdr3_aa: ASRRPDDRGGYT
j_call: TRBJ2-1; v_call: TRBV7-9; clone_size: .; cdr3_aa: ASSPSTSGNNEQF
j_call: TRBJ1-4; v_call: TRBV5-1; clone_size: .; cdr3_aa: ASSSGGPGEKLF
j_call: TRBJ1-2; v_call: TRBV15; clone_size: .; cdr3_aa: ATSRETQDYT
j_call: TRBJ2-3; v_call: TRBV7-8; clone_size: .; cdr3_aa: ASSPRSGTDTQY
j_call: TRBJ1-3; v_call: TRBV28; clone_size: .; cdr3_aa: ATSRQGGGLWSGNTIY
j_call: TRBJ1-3; v_call: TRBV11-2; clone_size: .; cdr3_aa: ASSPGEWGNTIY
j_call: .; v_call: TRBV11-2; clone_size: .; cdr3_aa: ASSPLSYEQY
j_call: TRBJ2-1; v_call: TRBV7-2; clone_size: .; cdr3_aa: ASSWRGQEQF
j_call: TRBJ2-4; v_call: TRBV5-1; clone_size: .; cdr3_aa: ASSLSAGLAKNIQY
j_call: TRBJ1-2; v_call: TRBV4-1; clone_size: .; cdr3_aa: ASSQDRQETYGYT
j_call: TRBJ2-3; v_call: TRBV11-2; clone_size: once; cdr3_aa: ASSLELAGEEDTQY
j_call: TRBJ2-1; v_call: TRBV11-2; clone_size: .; cdr3_aa: ASSPGQGYYNEQF
j_call: TRBJ1-2; v_call: TRBV6-5; clone_size: .; cdr3_aa: ASSYYGQGNGYT
j_call: TRBJ2-6; v_call: TRBV5-1; clone_size: .; cdr3_aa: ASSLGTGAGYSVLT
j_call: TRBJ1-2; v_call: TRBV19; clone_size: once; cdr3_aa: ASSISSRDYT
j_call: TRBJ1-2; v_call: TRBV11-2; clone_size: .; cdr3_aa: ASSLKGDYGYT
j_call: TRBJ2-7; v_call: TRBV7-9; clone_size: .; cdr3_aa: ASTNSVIFSYEQY
j_call: TRBJ2-1; v_call: TRBV4-1; clone_size: .; cdr3_aa: ASSQTLLAGPYNEQF
j_call: TRBJ2-1; v_call: TRBV7-9; clone_size: .; cdr3_aa: ASSRQGRGYYNEQF
j_call: TRBJ1-6; v_call: TRBV15; clone_size: once; cdr3_aa: ATCEQFNSPLH
j_call: TRBJ2-2; v_call: TRBV7-2; clone_size: .; cdr3_aa: ASSLVPSGTGELF
j_call: TRBJ2-5; v_call: TRBV30; clone_size: .; cdr3_aa: AWSVLRGQETQY
j_call: TRBJ2-1; v_call: TRBV2; clone_size: .; cdr3_aa: ASSEARGNEQF
j_call: TRBJ2-5; v_call: TRBV30; clone_size: .; cdr3_aa: AWSADYYGQY
j_call: TRBJ2-2; v_call: TRBV4-1; clone_size: .; cdr3_aa: ASSPGGATGELF
j_call: TRBJ1-1; v_call: TRBV6-5; clone_size: .; cdr3_aa: ASSRTGVGNTEAF
j_call: TRBJ1-5; v_call: TRBV6-6; clone_size: .; cdr3_aa: ASSFPGPQH
j_call: TRBJ2-3; v_call: TRBV6-1; clone_size: .; cdr3_aa: ASSGVTDTQY
j_call: TRBJ1-1; v_call: TRBV4-1; clone_size: .; cdr3_aa: ASSQQGPGAF
j_call: TRBJ2-3; v_call: TRBV10-2; clone_size: once; cdr3_aa: ASSVSDTQY
j_call: TRBJ2-1; v_call: TRBV6-5; clone_size: .; cdr3_aa: ASSHDRILYNEQF
j_call: TRBJ1-2; v_call: TRBV5-6; clone_size: .; cdr3_aa: ASSQDFRGEGYT
j_call: TRBJ2-7; v_call: TRBV15; clone_size: once; cdr3_aa: ATSSSGSSYEQY
j_call: TRBJ1-2; v_call: TRBV30; clone_size: .; cdr3_aa: AWSAGIGAYGYT
j_call: TRBJ1-2; v_call: TRBV5-5; clone_size: .; cdr3_aa: ASSPGTGSNYGYT
j_call: TRBJ2-7; v_call: TRBV11-2; clone_size: .; cdr3_aa: ASSPKERLADIYEQY
j_call: TRBJ2-2; v_call: TRBV6-4; clone_size: once; cdr3_aa: ASSDESNTGELF
j_call: TRBJ1-1; v_call: TRBV30; clone_size: few; cdr3_aa: AFLPSGTVEAF
j_call: TRBJ2-7; v_call: TRBV7-2; clone_size: .; cdr3_aa: ASSQGTSGPGEQY
j_call: TRBJ2-3; v_call: TRBV11-2; clone_size: once; cdr3_aa: ASSPSTDTQY
j_call: TRBJ1-1; v_call: TRBV6-5; clone_size: .; cdr3_aa: ASTPGGDTEAF
j_call: TRBJ2-2; v_call: TRBV27; clone_size: .; cdr3_aa: ASQSGGQGAGAGELF
j_call: TRBJ2-5; v_call: TRBV5-1; clone_size: few; cdr3_aa: ASSLSSGGAYWETQY
j_call: TRBJ1-4; v_call: TRBV5-6; clone_size: few; cdr3_aa: ASSLWGTGREKLF
j_call: TRBJ2-3; v_call: TRBV5-1; clone_size: .; cdr3_aa: ASSLRQGTDTQY
j_call: TRBJ2-3; v_call: TRBV9; clone_size: few; cdr3_aa: ASSADGETDTQY
j_call: TRBJ2-6; v_call: TRBV9; clone_size: .; cdr3_aa: ASSGRTGPGGANVLT
j_call: TRBJ2-2; v_call: TRBV29-1; clone_size: .; cdr3_aa: SVDGGGADTGELF
j_call: TRBJ2-7; v_call: TRBV29-1; clone_size: .; cdr3_aa: SVAAPTGGRYEQY
j_call: TRBJ2-5; v_call: TRBV14; clone_size: few; cdr3_aa: ASSQSRGLRPQETQY
j_call: TRBJ2-1; v_call: TRBV5-6; clone_size: .; cdr3_aa: ASSTSGNEQF
j_call: TRBJ2-7; v_call: TRBV15; clone_size: .; cdr3_aa: ATSKGTGQGEQY
j_call: TRBJ1-1; v_call: TRBV2; clone_size: .; cdr3_aa: ASVLGQGQSEAF